This T cell receptor beta chain was identified during a study of blood T cell repertoires in COVID-19. V trimming: 0 bases; J trimming: 6 bases; junction bases outside the gene matches: 6. From germline, CDR1 is GTSNPN and CDR2 SVGIG (reference sequence). The CDR3 contains 15 residues. In this sample, this clone turned up a few times. The data were produced by immunoSEQ multiplex PCR, yet TCRdb's version contains in-frame clones alone and is incomplete. The profile shows about 39,000 clones, about nine tenths of them singletons. This chain uses TRBV30 with TRBJ2-2; the match to TRBD1 covers 8 bases. The clonotype comes from a man between 45 and 60 years old with active or convalescent COVID-19. Material: peripheral blood. The DNA for the CDR3 is TGTGCCTGGAGTGTTCAGGGGGCCGAATCCGGGGAGCTGTTTTTT. It codes for CAWSVQGAESGELFF. The full variable domain, rest sourced from reference TRBV30 and TRBJ2-2, is SQTIHQWPATLVQPVGSPLSLECTVEGTSNPNLYWYRQAAGRGLQLLFYSVGIGQISSEVPQNLSASRPQDRQFILSSKKLLLSDSGFYLCAWSVQGAESGELFFGEGSRLTVL.